Shown below are 14 T cell receptor beta chains from a single sample sequenced in a study of breast tumors, draining lymph nodes, adjacent tissues (dated by TCRdb to 2016 to 2017). Receptors were amplified or captured by multiplex PCR. TCRdb records Illumina HiSeq 2000 as the sequencer. In TCRdb, the public reads were trimmed at Q25 with fastp and aligned with MiXCR, with productive beta chains retained. Entries that share a CDR3 protein sequence are merged under the most common genes and DNA. For this sample the table gives under 350,000 distinct CDR3 sequences, of which around 30% were detected only once. The leading ten clones occupy more than 0.85% of the sample. Lymph node samples came from the axillary draining lymph nodes of breast cancer patients. The material sequenced was axillary lymph node tissue. The source is a female donor with breast cancer. Some clones in this sample may be carry-over from other donors' samples.

In its sample, this clonotype was seen many times. This rearrangement joins TRBV11-2 to TRBJ2-7; 7 nucleotides agree with TRBD2. Germline V lookup: CDR1 SGHAT, CDR2 FQNNGV. The junction had 10 bases not matched to a gene; V was cut back by 1 base and J by 4 bases. This CDR3 comprises 16 residues. CDR3 DNA: TGTGCCAGCAGCTTAGGGCGCGGGAGTTTTTCGTACGAGCAGTACTTC. It specifies CASSLGRGSFSYEQYF. The variable domain in full, with the rest retrieved from reference TRBV11-2 and TRBJ2-7, is EAGVAQSPRYKIIEKRQSVAFWCNPISGHATLYWYQQILGQGPKLLIQFQNNGVVDDSQLPKDRFSAERLKGVDSTLKIQPAKLEDSAVYLCASSLGRGSFSYEQYFGPGTRLTVT.

Ten or more counts support this clonotype. The genes are TRBV19 and TRBJ2-7; a weak D match, TRBD2 (6 bases). This CDR3 spans 16 amino acids. The V gene's germline CDR1 is LNHDA and CDR2 SQIVND (reference sequence). Trimming shortened V by 3 bases and J by 0 bases, and 15 bases separated the two germline ends. The chain's CDR3 is CASSMRGGDSSYEQYF. The CDR3 DNA reads as TGTGCCAGTAGTATGAGGGGCGGGGATAGCTCCTACGAGCAGTACTTC.

The chain is built from TRBV7-8 and TRBJ1-5, with D uncertain. From germline, CDR1 is SGHVS and CDR2 FQNEAQ. The V gene lost 1 base and the J gene lost 14 bases, with 18 bases spanning the gap. The CDR3 runs to 14 residues. The CDR3 spells CASSLGGRTAYEHF. DNA for the CDR3: TGTGCCAGCAGCTTAGGGGGAAGGACCGCCTACGAGCATTTT.

This clonotype was recorded once. The conserved phenylalanine or tryptophan normally closing the CDR3 is absent here, so this likely arose from a read error. V gene TRBV15 combines with J gene TRBJ2-7, with 7 bases fitting TRBD1. CDR1 and CDR2 from the germline V gene are LNHNV and YYDKDF (reference sequence). The ends lost 1 base at V and 1 base at J; junction bases unmatched: 4. CDR3 length equals 15 residues. The CDR3 bases are TGTGCCACCAGCAGAGCCACAGGGGAGTCCTACGAGCAGTACTGT. This codes for CATSRATGESYEQYC.

This clonotype has ten or more counts. This chain joins TRBV4-1 and TRBJ2-7; D is undetermined. Trimming took off 1 base at V and 7 bases at J, with 8 bases between the two ends. The length of the CDR3 is 12 residues. Germline V CDR1 and CDR2: MGHRA, YSYEKL. As DNA, the CDR3 is TGCGCCAGCAGCCAAGGTGTGGGTGAGCAGTACTTC. Its translation is CASSQGVGEQYF.

V usage is TRBV3-1 and J usage is TRBJ2-1, with 8 bases matching TRBD2. The CDR3 runs 16 residues. Germline loops: CDR1 LGHDT, CDR2 YNNKEL (reference sequence). With 3 bases clipped from V and 9 bases from J, the junction kept 13 bases outside the gene matches. The CDR3 DNA reads TGTGCCAGCAGCCAGGGCCCGGGAGGGCCGTCTTTTGAGCAGTTCTTC. Its translation: CASSQGPGGPSFEQFF.

The chain couples TRBV6-1 to TRBJ2-4, with 7 positions matching TRBD1. CDR1 and CDR2 from the germline V gene are MNHNS and SASEGT. This CDR3 spans 14 amino acids. The J segment lost 7 bases and the V segment lost 5 bases, leaving 8 bases of the junction unmatched. The CDR3: CASSKGTDTNIQYF. The CDR3 DNA sequence: TGTGCCAGCAGTAAAGGGACAGATACGAACATTCAGTACTTC.

A note on this clonotype: Germline is not matched at one junction end, which may reflect a read error. The chain couples TRBV20-1 to TRBJ2-7; D gene uncertain. This CDR3 region has 13 residues. Germline loops: CDR1 DFQATT, CDR2 SNEGSKA (reference sequence). CDR3 in DNA: TGCAGTGCTAAGCCCGGCCCCCCCTACAAGCAGTACTTC. This encodes CSAKPGPPYKQYF.

There are many counts of this clonotype. The chain couples TRBV6-5 to TRBJ1-2; 12 nucleotides match TRBD1. Germline V gene data show CDR1 as MNHEY and CDR2 as SVGAGI. J lost 4 bases, V lost 7 bases, and 13 bases had no gene match. The CDR3 extends over 17 amino acids. The CDR3 here is CASTPGGTGGQTYGYTF. The CDR3, as DNA: TGTGCCAGCACCCCGGGGGGGACAGGGGGCCAGACCTATGGCTACACCTTC.

This clonotype came up a few times. The germline gene is not matched at one end of the junction; a read error may be the cause. This chain connects TRBV11-3 to TRBJ2-1; D call uncertain. Germline-derived CDR1 and CDR2 are SGHNT and YENEEA. This CDR3 region has 11 residues. The CDR3 nucleotides are TGTGCCAGCAGCTCTTCTCCTGAGCAGTCCTTC. It specifies CASSSSPEQSF.

About this clonotype itself: A single base separates this from a much larger clone, so it may be a read error. V usage is TRBV7-3 and J usage is TRBJ2-1, with 9 bases identical to TRBD2. The CDR3 spans 14 residues. The germline V gene has CDR1 SGHTA and CDR2 FQGTGA. Trimming took 2 bases from V and 13 from J; bases not matched to a gene: 9. CDR3 bases: TGTGCCAGCAGCTTAGGGGGGACTAGCTGTAGACAGTTCTTC. It translates to CASSLGGTSCRQFF.

Points on this clonotype: This may arise from a read error, as a much more abundant clone is one base away. V gene TRBV4-1 combines with J gene TRBJ2-1; D tentatively fits TRBD1 or TRBD2 (5 bases each). V was cut by 3 bases and J by 8 bases, with 17 bases left in between. CDR1 and CDR2 from the germline V gene are MGHRA and YSYEKL. CDR3 size: 15 residues. The DNA for the CDR3 is TGCGCCAGCAGCCACGGGACGATTGGAGGCGATGAGCAGTTCTTC. This sequence encodes CASSHGTIGGDEQFF.

This clonotype came up many times. The chain carries TRBV19 and TRBJ2-3; 8 nucleotides match TRBD1. CDR1 is LNHDA, CDR2 SQIVND, per germline (reference sequence). V lost 6 bases to trimming and J lost 0 bases; unmatched junction nucleotides: 2. The length of the CDR3 is 14 residues. This chain's CDR3 is CASRGTGSTDTQYF. CDR3 sequence (DNA): TGTGCCAGTAGAGGGACAGGTAGCACAGATACGCAGTATTTT.

This clonotype was recorded many times. The chain joins TRBV3-1 to TRBJ1-5; D is possibly TRBD1 (6 bases). CDR1 is LGHDT and CDR2 is YNNKEL in the germline V gene (reference sequence). The CDR3 is 13 residues long. Trimming took 1 base from V and 5 from J, leaving 6 bases between them. The CDR3 is CASSQGGHQPQHF. For the CDR3, the DNA is TGTGCCAGCAGCCAAGGGGGGCATCAGCCCCAGCATTTT.